These 27 T cell receptor beta chains were sequenced from one sample in a study of lymphopenia after photon versus proton radiotherapy. Measured with immunoSEQ multiplex PCR; TCRdb has only the in-frame clones, and not every one. The table includes roughly 40,000 clones, under 85% detected once. This material consisted of peripheral blood, taken from a patient treated with proton-based radiotherapy. Every receptor here comes from a woman aged 70 to 79 with pancreatic cancer.

This chain uses TRBV18 with TRBJ2-2; TRBD2 matches 10 bases. CDR1 is KGHSH, CDR2 LQKENI, per germline. V lost 3 bases, J lost 0 bases, and 10 bases stayed unmatched. The CDR3 covers 19 residues. The DNA for the CDR3 is TGTGCCAGCTCACCGACCTCGACTAGCGGGCGATCGAACACCGGGGAGCTGTTTTTT. Translation: CASSPTSTSGRSNTGELFF.

The chain is built from TRBV28 and TRBJ2-1; the D call may be TRBD1 or TRBD2 (5 bases each). Germline CDR1 and CDR2: MDHEN and SYDVKM. The CDR3 covers 13 residues. Trimming removed 8 bases from V and 9 bases from J, with 17 bases in between. CDR3 loop: CASRYSPGREQFF. The CDR3 DNA sequence: TGTGCCAGCCGCTATTCTCCGGGACGTGAGCAGTTCTTC.

In this sample, this clone turned up many times. This chain joins TRBV25-1 and TRBJ2-7, with 8 bases that match TRBD2. The CDR3 has 11 amino acids. Germline-derived CDR1 and CDR2 are MGHDK and SYGVNS. CDR3 loop: CAAGGIYEQYF. The CDR3 DNA reads TGTGCTGCGGGGGGAATCTACGAGCAGTACTTC.

J is TRBJ2-7 and V is TRBV6-5; TRBD1 matches at 8 bases. This CDR3 comprises 13 residues. Germline CDR1 reads MNHEY; CDR2 reads SVGAGI. Trimming cost V 6 bases and J 5 bases; bases outside gene matches: 6. CDR3 sequence: CASSPTGAHEQYF. The CDR3 coding sequence is TGTGCCAGCAGCCCGACAGGGGCCCACGAGCAGTACTTC.

This clone was detected a few times. This chain links TRBV7-9 with TRBJ2-6; D may be TRBD1 or TRBD2 (6 bases each). CDR1 and CDR2 from the germline V gene are SEHNR and FQNEAQ (reference sequence). This CDR3 region has 15 residues. The V gene lost 5 bases and the J gene lost 2 bases, with 10 bases spanning the gap. CDR3 protein: CASSRRGPGANVLTF. The CDR3 coding sequence is TGTGCCAGCAGCCGCCGGGGGCCTGGGGCCAACGTCCTGACTTTC.

This chain connects TRBV9 to TRBJ1-2, with no clear D. V lost 1 base, J lost 1 base, and 20 bases lay in between. Germline V gene lookup returns CDR1 SGDLS and CDR2 YYNGEE. The CDR3 runs to 18 residues. DNA of the CDR3: TGTGCCAGCAGCGTATGGAGTGGGATGGGCAGTCATAACTATGGCTACACCTTC. As protein: CASSVWSGMGSHNYGYTF. The complete variable domain, with remaining parts taken from reference TRBV9 and TRBJ1-2, reads DSGVTQTPKHLITATGQRVTLRCSPRSGDLSVYWYQQSLDQGLQFLIQYYNGEERAKGNILERFSAQQFPDLHSELNLSSLELGDSALYFCASSVWSGMGSHNYGYTFGSGTRLTVV.

V gene TRBV18 combines with J gene TRBJ1-1; D not certain. The length of the CDR3 is 13 residues. From germline, CDR1 is KGHSH and CDR2 LQKENI. V was clipped by 2 bases and J by 0 bases, with 4 bases between them. CDR3 sequence reads: CASSPGMNTEAFF. DNA for the CDR3: TGTGCCAGCTCACCAGGAATGAACACTGAAGCTTTCTTT.

The V gene is TRBV9, the J gene TRBJ2-6; D not resolved. Trimming shortened V by 0 bases and J by 9 bases, and 13 bases separated the two germline ends. There are 15 residues in the CDR3. CDR1 SGDLS and CDR2 YYNGEE come from the germline V gene. The CDR3 region is CASSVGRRRDNVLTF. For the CDR3, the DNA is TGTGCCAGCAGCGTAGGGCGGAGAAGGGACAACGTCCTGACTTTC.

The CDR3 DNA reads as TGTGCCGCGGGGCAGGGGGGCACTGAAGCTTTCTTT. Amino acids: CAAGQGGTEAFF. This chain joins TRBV2 and TRBJ1-1, with TRBD1 matching 7 bases. Germline values: CDR1 SNHLY, CDR2 FYNNEI. V dropped 11 bases and J dropped 4; count of bases not matched to a gene: 7. The length of the CDR3 is 12 residues. Using reference TRBV2 and TRBJ1-1 for the parts outside the CDR3, the full variable domain is EPEVTQTPSHQVTQMGQEVILRCVPISNHLYFYWYRQILGQKVEFLVSFYNNEISEKSEIFDDQFSVERPDGSNFTLKIRSTKLEDSAMYFCAAGQGGTEAFFGQGTRLTVV.

The chain recombines TRBV5-1 with TRBJ2-1; D may be TRBD1 or TRBD2 (5 bases each). Trimming took 2 bases from V and 7 from J, leaving 13 bases between them. The CDR3 sequence is 14 residues long. Germline CDR1 SGHRS, CDR2 YFSETQ. This chain's CDR3 is CASSFGTWGNEQFF. The CDR3 coding sequence is TGCGCCAGCAGCTTTGGCACTTGGGGGAATGAGCAGTTCTTC.

This chain joins TRBV23-1 and TRBJ2-7, with 8 nucleotides matching TRBD2. Being an ORF, TRBV23-1 has a function that is uncertain. Trimming cost V 4 bases and J 5 bases; bases outside gene matches: 7. This CDR3 comprises 14 residues. CDR3 residues: CASSPGTRKHEQYF. The CDR3 DNA is TGCGCCAGCAGTCCCGGGACTAGAAAACACGAGCAGTACTTC.

This chain uses TRBV5-1 with TRBJ1-1, with 9 nucleotides matching TRBD1. CDR1 is SGHRS and CDR2 is YFSETQ in the germline V gene. The CDR3 contains 13 residues. Germline trimming cut 4 bases from V and 5 bases from J; bases unmatched to any gene: 3. The CDR3 nucleotides are TGCGCCAGCAGCATCGGACAGGGGACTGAAGCTTTCTTT. Translation gives CASSIGQGTEAFF.

This clone was counted once. V usage is TRBV4-3 and J usage is TRBJ2-7; a weak D match, TRBD1 (6 bases). Germline V CDR1 and CDR2: LGHNA, YSLEER. The ends were cut back, 1 base at V and 6 bases at J, with 13 bases in the middle. CDR3 length: 14 amino acids. The CDR3 DNA is TGCGCCAGCAGCCAAGGGGGGCCTAGCAGCGAGCAGTACTTC. This translates into CASSQGGPSSEQYF.

The V call is TRBV18, the J call TRBJ1-6, with D possibly TRBD1 on 5 matching bases. The CDR3 has 19 residues. Germline CDR1 is KGHSH and CDR2 is LQKENI. The V gene lost 3 bases and the J gene lost 7 bases, with 25 bases spanning the gap. The CDR3 DNA follows: TGTGCCAGCTCACCCACGGATTCCAAGCAGGGCATCCTCAATTCACCCCTCCACTTT. Translation: CASSPTDSKQGILNSPLHF.

The V call is TRBV6-5, the J call TRBJ1-1; TRBD1 agrees at 9 bases. This CDR3 spans 12 amino acids. The V segment lost 6 bases and the J segment 10 bases; nucleotides outside the gene matches: 6. Germline V gene sequence: CDR1 MNHEY, CDR2 SVGAGI. CDR3: CASRNRGQRAFF. DNA of the CDR3: TGTGCCAGCAGGAACAGGGGGCAAAGAGCTTTCTTT.

This chain joins TRBV18 and TRBJ2-6; D is ambiguous. CDR3 length equals 13 residues. Trimming removed 0 bases at V and 3 bases at J, with 0 bases between. Germline CDR1 KGHSH, CDR2 LQKENI. In DNA, the CDR3 is TGTGCCAGCTCACCACCTGGGGCCAACGTCCTGACTTTC. This sequence encodes CASSPPGANVLTF.

V is TRBV10-3 and J is TRBJ2-6; D is ambiguous. The CDR3 has 16 amino acids. V was clipped by 0 bases and J by 3 bases, with 9 bases between them. Germline V lookup: CDR1 ENHRY, CDR2 SYGVKD. As DNA, the CDR3 is TGTGCCATCAGTGAGTCGTCTTCTGGTGGGGCCAACGTCCTGACTTTC. Translated: CAISESSSGGANVLTF.

This clone was seen just once. CDR3 sequence reads: CASRQFANTGELFF. CDR3 nucleotide sequence: TGTGCCAGTAGACAGTTCGCGAACACCGGGGAGCTGTTTTTT. The rearrangement uses TRBV19 and TRBJ2-2; D is uncertain. From germline, CDR1 is LNHDA and CDR2 SQIVND (reference sequence). V lost 6 bases and J 0 bases, leaving 8 bases between the germline ends. There are 14 residues in the CDR3.

CDR3 nucleotide sequence: TGTCCCGGCGGGGATACGCAGTATTTT. This translates into CPGGDTQYF. The genes are TRBV27 and TRBJ2-3; D is possibly TRBD2 (5 bases). The CDR3 is made up of 9 amino acids. The germline gives CDR1 MNHEY, CDR2 SMNVEV (reference sequence).

This chain links TRBV5-1 with TRBJ2-7; maybe TRBD1 (6 bases). Trimming shortened V by 2 bases and J by 7 bases, and 16 bases separated the two germline ends. The CDR3 loop spans 14 amino acids. Germline V gene lookup returns CDR1 SGHRS and CDR2 YFSETQ. The CDR3 DNA reads as TGCGCCAGCAGCTTCGGGACACATCCCGCAGAGCAGTACTTC. Translation gives CASSFGTHPAEQYF. The full variable domain, in which reference TRBV5-1 and TRBJ2-7 provide the parts outside the CDR3, is KAGVTQTPRYLIKTRGQQVTLSCSPISGHRSVSWYQQTPGQGLQFLFEYFSETQRNKGNFPGRFSGRQFSNSRSEMNVSTLELGDSALYLCASSFGTHPAEQYFGPGTRLTVT.

The chain carries TRBV19 and TRBJ2-6; the D call may be TRBD1 or TRBD2 (6 bases each). The CDR3 runs 16 residues. Looked up from germline, CDR1 is LNHDA and CDR2 is SQIVND (reference sequence). The germline V and J ends were trimmed by 5 bases and 4 bases, with 15 bases remaining between them. CDR3 protein: CASSPQQGGGANVLTF. The CDR3 DNA reads as TGTGCCAGTAGTCCCCAACAGGGAGGAGGGGCCAACGTCCTGACTTTC.

This rearrangement joins TRBV5-6 to TRBJ2-7; D call uncertain. CDR3 length equals 14 residues. CDR1 and CDR2 from the germline V gene are SGHDT and YYEEEE. Between the trimmed V and J ends, which lost 2 bases and 3 bases, there was a span of 12 bases. Here the CDR3 DNA reads TGTGCCAGCAGCTTAACGTCCGCTCGCTACGAGCAGTACTTC. Translation: CASSLTSARYEQYF.

The chain combines TRBV28 with TRBJ2-2; D might be TRBD1 (6 bases). This CDR3 contains 13 residues. V was cut by 11 bases and J by 5 bases, with 15 bases left in between. Germline assignment: CDR1 MDHEN and CDR2 SYDVKM. The CDR3 DNA sequence: TGTGCCTCCTCTCGAAGGGGGACCGGGGAGCTGTTTTTT. This translates into CASSRRGTGELFF. The full variable domain, rest sourced from reference TRBV28 and TRBJ2-2, is DVKVTQSSRYLVKRTGEKVFLECVQDMDHENMFWYRQDPGLGLRLIYFSYDVKMKEKGDIPEGYSVSREKKERFSLILESASTNQTSMYLCASSRRGTGELFFGEGSRLTVL.

The chain joins TRBV5-1 to TRBJ2-2; 9 bases agree with TRBD2. The V gene's germline CDR1 is SGHRS and CDR2 YFSETQ. The CDR3 totals 15 residues. The J segment lost 4 bases and the V segment lost 4 bases, leaving 5 bases of the junction unmatched. The CDR3 reads CASSPGGRATGELFF. CDR3 nucleotide sequence: TGCGCCAGCAGCCCGGGCGGGAGGGCCACCGGGGAGCTGTTTTTT.

V usage is TRBV21-1 and J usage is TRBJ2-7; the table's D call of TRBD2 was not tested on the DNA. TRBV21-1 is given as a pseudogene. The length of the CDR3 is 11 residues. The CDR3 DNA follows: TGTGCCAGCAGCAGGAGTTACGAGCAGTACTTC. The encoded protein is CASSRSYEQYF.

The chain combines TRBV28 with TRBJ1-1, with 8 nucleotides matching TRBD1. The trim removed 2 bases at V and 0 bases at J, leaving 2 bases unmatched. The CDR3 length is 15 residues. The germline V gene encodes CDR1 MDHEN and CDR2 SYDVKM. The CDR3 DNA reads TGTGCCAGCAGTTTAGACAGGGGCCTGAACACTGAAGCTTTCTTT. This translates into CASSLDRGLNTEAFF.

V and J are TRBV7-2 and TRBJ1-2; 8 bases fit TRBD1. CDR1 is SGHTA and CDR2 is FQGNSA in the germline V gene. Trimming took 6 bases from V and 7 from J; bases not matched to a gene: 13. CDR3 size: 15 residues. The CDR3 is CASRSGQGGSLGYTF. The DNA of the CDR3 is TGTGCCAGCAGATCCGGACAGGGTGGATCGCTTGGCTACACCTTC.